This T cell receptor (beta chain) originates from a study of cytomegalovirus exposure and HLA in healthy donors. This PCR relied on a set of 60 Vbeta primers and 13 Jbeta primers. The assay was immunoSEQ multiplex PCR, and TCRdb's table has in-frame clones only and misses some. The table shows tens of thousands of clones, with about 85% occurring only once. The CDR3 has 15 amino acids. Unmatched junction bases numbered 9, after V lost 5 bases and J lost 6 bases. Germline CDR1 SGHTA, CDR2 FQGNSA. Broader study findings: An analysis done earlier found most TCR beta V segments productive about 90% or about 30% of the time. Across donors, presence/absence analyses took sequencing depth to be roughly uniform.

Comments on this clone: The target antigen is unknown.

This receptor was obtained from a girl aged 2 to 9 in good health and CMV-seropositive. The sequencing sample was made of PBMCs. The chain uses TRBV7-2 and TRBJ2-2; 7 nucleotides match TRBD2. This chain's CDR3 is CASSRGESYAGELFF. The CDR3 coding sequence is TGTGCCAGCAGCCGGGGGGAGTCGTATGCCGGGGAGCTGTTTTTT.